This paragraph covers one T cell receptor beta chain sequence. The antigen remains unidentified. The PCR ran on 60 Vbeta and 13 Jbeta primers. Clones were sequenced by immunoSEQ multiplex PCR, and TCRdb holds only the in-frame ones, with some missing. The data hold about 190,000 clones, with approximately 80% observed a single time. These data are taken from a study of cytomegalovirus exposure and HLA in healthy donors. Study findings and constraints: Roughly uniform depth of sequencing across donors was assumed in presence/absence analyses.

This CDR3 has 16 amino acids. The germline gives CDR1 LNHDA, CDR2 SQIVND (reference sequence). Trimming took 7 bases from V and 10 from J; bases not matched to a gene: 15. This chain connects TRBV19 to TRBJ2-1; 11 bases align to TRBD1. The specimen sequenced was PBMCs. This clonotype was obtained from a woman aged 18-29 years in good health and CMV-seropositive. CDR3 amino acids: CASMQKGQGAGVEQFF. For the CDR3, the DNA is TGTGCCAGTATGCAGAAAGGACAGGGGGCGGGAGTAGAGCAGTTCTTC.